The sequence of this TCR beta chain was determined in a study of cytomegalovirus exposure and HLA in healthy donors. Study in general: When 398 donors were genotyped, about 80% of them were found to fall in the Caucasian-associated ancestry cluster.

V was clipped by 4 bases and J by 8 bases; unmatched bases: 7. This CDR3 is built from 16 residues. Germline assignment: CDR1 MDHEN and CDR2 SYDVKM. For this clone: Its antigen is unknown.

The PCR ran on 60 Vbeta and 13 Jbeta primers. Generated by immunoSEQ multiplex PCR, the TCRdb table keeps only in-frame clones and is missing some. The table has 90,000 to 120,000 clones, around four fifths seen once. Findings of the study overall: The study dropped some indistinguishable V segments, TRBV6-2 and TRBV6-3 among them.

This clonotype was sampled from a man aged 25 to 40 in good health and CMV-seronegative. V and J are TRBV28 and TRBJ1-6; 11 positions match TRBD1. Source material: PBMCs. CDR3 residues: CASSSAGTGGDSPLHF. The CDR3 coding sequence is TGTGCCAGCAGTTCCGCCGGGACAGGGGGGGATTCACCCCTCCACTTT.